This is a list of T cell receptor beta chains from one sample in a study of cytomegalovirus exposure and HLA in healthy donors. Sequencing was performed with immunoSEQ multiplex PCR; in TCRdb, only in-frame clones are kept and a portion is missing. The profile shows about 130,000 clones, about 10% of them singletons. The specimen was PBMCs. The origin of the receptors is a woman in her thirties or forties in good health and CMV-seropositive. Both conserved end residues are part of each CDR3. A D gene is named only where the DNA matches it firmly. Only some rows state a clone size, as once, few, many or a class for expanded clones.

>few|15|TRBJ2-1|TRBV4-1|TRBD2
CASSQEGASGGEQFF
TGCGCCAGCAGCCAAGAAGGGGCTAGCGGGGGTGAGCAGTTCTTC
>-|13|TRBJ1-1|TRBV6-5|TRBD1
CASRTGQATEAFF
TGTGCCAGCAGGACAGGACAGGCGACTGAAGCTTTCTTT
>few|14|TRBJ1-1|TRBV7-2|-
CASSLVPGSTEAFF
TGTGCCAGCAGCTTGGTCCCGGGGAGCACTGAAGCTTTCTTT
>-|17|TRBJ1-2|TRBV5-1|TRBD1
CASSGRDRESLDYGYTF
TGCGCCAGCAGCGGACGGGACAGGGAAAGTCTGGACTATGGCTACACCTTC
>few|14|TRBJ1-6|TRBV9|-
CASSVGRVRSPLHF
TGTGCCAGCAGCGTAGGCAGGGTGAGGTCACCCCTCCACTTT
>-|17|TRBJ1-6|TRBV11-2|TRBD1
CASRLGQLSSYNSPLHF
TGTGCCAGCAGATTGGGACAGCTTAGCTCCTATAATTCACCCCTCCACTTT
>-|16|TRBJ2-3|TRBV5-1|TRBD2
CASSLERLAGRDTQYF
TGCGCCAGCAGCTTGGAAAGGCTAGCGGGCAGAGATACGCAGTATTTT
>-|16|TRBJ2-2|TRBV2|-
CASSEPKGRVPGELFF
TGTGCCAGCAGTGAACCCAAGGGGCGCGTCCCCGGGGAGCTGTTTTTT
>-|16|TRBJ2-7|TRBV19|TRBD2
CASNRAGLAGVYEQYF
TGTGCCAGCAACAGGGCCGGACTAGCGGGAGTCTACGAGCAGTACTTC
>few|15|TRBJ1-2|TRBV5-8|-
CASSLVRRTGFGYTF
TGTGCCAGCAGCTTAGTTCGAAGAACAGGTTTCGGCTACACCTTC
>-|13|TRBJ2-5|TRBV5-4|TRBD2
CASSLGLEETQYF
TGTGCCAGCAGCCTAGGACTAGAAGAGACCCAGTACTTC
>-|14|TRBJ2-5|TRBV5-4|TRBD1
CASRHLDRGETQYF
TGTGCCAGCAGGCATCTCGACAGGGGAGAGACCCAGTACTTC
>-|14|TRBJ1-6|TRBV5-4|-
CASSFGSENSPLHF
TGTGCCAGCAGCTTCGGATCGGAGAATTCACCCCTCCACTTT
>few|16|TRBJ2-1|TRBV9|TRBD2
CASSASPSGASPEQFF
TGTGCCAGCAGCGCCTCACCTAGCGGGGCCAGTCCTGAGCAGTTCTTC
>-|17|TRBJ2-2|TRBV5-7|TRBD1
CASSLSNRGFNTGELFF
TGTGCCAGCAGCTTGTCGAACAGGGGATTCAACACCGGGGAGCTGTTTTTT
>-|16|TRBJ2-1|TRBV5-1|TRBD2
CASSGGSGGEYNEQFF
TGCGCCAGCAGCGGGGGAAGCGGGGGGGAATACAATGAGCAGTTCTTC
>-|15|TRBJ1-2|TRBV19|TRBD1
CASKERGREVDGYTF
TGTGCCAGTAAGGAAAGGGGGCGCGAAGTTGACGGCTACACCTTC
>few|15|TRBJ2-3|TRBV7-3|-
CASSPGTLSTDTQYF
TGTGCCAGCAGCCCCGGGACTCTGAGCACAGATACGCAGTATTTT
>-|15|TRBJ2-7|TRBV11-2|TRBD1
CASRPLRTGGNEQYF
TGTGCCAGCAGACCCCTACGGACAGGAGGCAACGAGCAGTACTTC
>-|19|TRBJ1-4|TRBV2|TRBD1
CASSARSAGGPATNEKLFF
TGTGCCAGCAGTGCCCGCTCCGCAGGGGGCCCTGCAACTAATGAAAAACTGTTTTTT
>-|13|TRBJ1-1|TRBV9|-
CASSPNQGLEAFF
TGTGCCAGCAGCCCAAATCAGGGCCTTGAAGCTTTCTTT
>-|11|TRBJ2-1|TRBV5-1|-
CASRIADEQFF
TGCGCCAGCAGGATAGCAGATGAGCAGTTCTTC
>-|15|TRBJ1-1|TRBV4-2|TRBD1
CASSQDRGRHTEAFF
TGTGCCAGCAGCCAGGACAGGGGGAGGCACACTGAAGCTTTCTTT